Listed below are T cell receptor beta chains from one sample, sequenced in a study of PD-1 blockade in classical Hodgkin lymphoma. Measured with immunoSEQ multiplex PCR; TCRdb has only the in-frame clones, and not every one. This table has 100,000 or so clones, 85% to 90% appearing once. The material sequenced was peripheral blood mononuclear cells (PBMCs), taken before the second cycle of nivolumab. The receptor source for this set is a human donor with classical Hodgkin lymphoma. Each CDR3 is given with its conserved first and last residue.

j_call	v_call	cdr3_aa
TRBJ2-7	TRBV28	CASRAGGRYEQYF
TRBJ2-3	TRBV14	CASSQAGSTDTQYF
TRBJ1-1	TRBV27	CASSSTGTVGAFF
TRBJ2-5	TRBV4-2	CASSPLGRAGDRETQYF
TRBJ2-4	TRBV11-2	CASSFGVEALAKNIQYF
TRBJ1-6	TRBV16	CASSTEPNSPLHF
TRBJ1-5	TRBV30	CAWSSTHSNQPQHF
TRBJ2-5	TRBV5-1	CASSPLSGTLETQYF
TRBJ2-1	TRBV9	CASSPRSAGEQFF
TRBJ2-2	TRBV5-8	CASSLDYRGFNTGELFF
TRBJ2-3	TRBV10-1	CASSPTGGDTQYF
TRBJ2-3	TRBV11-2	CASSLAGGGGRTDTQYF
TRBJ2-7	TRBV5-1	CASGDLALDEQYF
TRBJ1-5	TRBV7-9	CASSDSGHKHNQPQHF
TRBJ1-1	TRBV7-9	CASSLMVEAFF
TRBJ1-2	TRBV10-3	CAISESFSDYTF
TRBJ2-3	TRBV7-3	CASSSFKPGLAGRLDTQYF
TRBJ2-3	TRBV19	CASSIIPIGTDTQYF
TRBJ2-2	TRBV5-6	CASSPWTSRNTGELFF
TRBJ2-3	TRBV6-5	CASSYSLGPDTQYF
TRBJ2-2	TRBV9	CASSVIGPANTGELFF
TRBJ1-5	TRBV7-2	CASSLARQPQHF
TRBJ2-1	TRBV20-1	CSARTAREQFF
TRBJ2-7	TRBV11-3	CASSRLAGPGEQYF
TRBJ1-2	TRBV7-8	CASSSRGANYGYTF
TRBJ1-6	TRBV14	CASSQVVGLASPLHF
TRBJ2-3	TRBV27	CASSLRLGSTDTQYF
TRBJ1-2	TRBV15	CATSRDLGRGGSYGYTF
TRBJ2-6	TRBV7-8	CASSSYDLGDGANVLTF
NA	TRBV7-9	CASSIGGRASYEQYF
TRBJ1-5	TRBV28	CASRPTLGEGQPQHF
TRBJ2-6	TRBV5-1	CASSLDSSGANVLTF
TRBJ1-2	TRBV18	CASSPGQLFSTF
TRBJ1-4	TRBV7-8	CASSLSTGVNEKLFF
TRBJ2-7	TRBV6-5	CASSYVQDSSYEQYF
TRBJ1-1	TRBV18	CASFTGGNTEAFF
TRBJ2-4	TRBV2	CALGGDLAKNIQYF